This T cell receptor (beta chain) is from a study of blood T cell repertoires in COVID-19. Study-level information: COVID-19 samples from acute and convalescent phases originated in the United States, Italy and Spain.

Trimming removed 0 bases at V and 12 bases at J, with 9 bases between. The CDR3 covers 12 residues. Germline V CDR1 and CDR2: MNHEY, SVGEGT. The assay was immunoSEQ multiplex PCR, and TCRdb's table has in-frame clones only and misses some. This sample has over 150,000 clones; 86% occur once, and the top ten carry less than 25%. Material for sequencing was peripheral blood. This TCR derives from a man in his 70s with active or convalescent COVID-19. The rearrangement links TRBV6-2 or TRBV6-3 to TRBJ2-1; D unresolved. In DNA, the CDR3 is TGTGCCAGCAGTTACTCCGGTTATGGGCAGTTCTTC. It codes for CASSYSGYGQFF.